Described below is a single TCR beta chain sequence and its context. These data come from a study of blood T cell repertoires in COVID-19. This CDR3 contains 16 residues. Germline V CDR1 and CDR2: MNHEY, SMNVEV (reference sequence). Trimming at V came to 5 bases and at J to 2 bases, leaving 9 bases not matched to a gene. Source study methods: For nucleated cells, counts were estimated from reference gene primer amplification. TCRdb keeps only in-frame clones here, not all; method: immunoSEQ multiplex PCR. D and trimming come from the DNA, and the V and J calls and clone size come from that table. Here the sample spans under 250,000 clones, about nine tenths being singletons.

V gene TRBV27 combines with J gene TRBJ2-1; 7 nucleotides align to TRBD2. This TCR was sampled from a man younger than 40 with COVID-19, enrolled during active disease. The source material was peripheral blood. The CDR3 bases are TGTGCCAGCAGTCTTCTTAGCGGGTCCCCCTACAATGAGCAGTTCTTC. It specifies CASSLLSGSPYNEQFF.